The clone carrying this TCR beta chain has a handful of counts. What it binds is not known. These data are taken from a study of T cells after yellow fever vaccination. TCR cDNA was made by 5'RACE template switching, adding a universal primer site and UMIs. TCRdb passed the 5' RACE reads through MiXCR, listing each CDR3 protein once. The data hold some 350,000 distinct CDR3 sequences, with roughly 11% observed a single time. General study findings and limits: Contaminating bulk clonotypes could be abundant in FACS-sorted repertoires. Some clonotypes, a small share, were shared between CD4 and CD8 compartments. In post-booster samples, most primary-vaccination clones reappeared (about 97% CD4, around 87% CD8).

After removal of 4 bases from V and 4 bases from J, the junction contained 7 bases not matched to a gene. The CDR3 runs 15 residues. Germline V gives CDR1 SGHNT, CDR2 YYREEE (reference sequence). The chain has TRBV5-4 and TRBJ2-2; TRBD2 aligns across 7 bases. The sequences come from PBMCs, collected on the day of the first yellow fever vaccination. The clonotype comes from a man between 18 and 35 years old who received the YFV17D yellow fever vaccine. CDR3 protein: CASSPRGVGTGELFF. CDR3 nucleotide sequence: TGTGCCAGCAGCCCCCGGGGGGTAGGCACCGGGGAGCTGTTTTTT.